This record covers a single TCR beta chain. The data derive from a study of blood T cell repertoires in COVID-19. Participant ages covered roughly 18 to 89 years across around 22 US areas. The authors' processing: Researchers report that nucleated cell counts were estimated from reference gene primer amplification. Sequenced by immunoSEQ multiplex PCR; TCRdb stores in-frame clones only, minus some. D and trimming were read from the DNA, whereas the V and J calls and clone size are those reported in that table. The sample has 280,000 or so clones, about 85% seen once. The CDR3 spans 16 residues. This clonotype was sampled from a woman between 50 and 59 years old who had recovered from COVID-19. The sequenced material came from PBMCs or T cells enriched from blood (not recorded which). The chain recombines TRBV21-1 with TRBJ2-2; TRBD1, the D gene given by the table, was not confirmed from the DNA. TRBV21-1 is given as a pseudogene. CDR3 DNA sequence: TGTGCCAGCAGCATTCATTGGACAGAGAACACCGGGGAGCTGTTTTTT. Translation: CASSIHWTENTGELFF.